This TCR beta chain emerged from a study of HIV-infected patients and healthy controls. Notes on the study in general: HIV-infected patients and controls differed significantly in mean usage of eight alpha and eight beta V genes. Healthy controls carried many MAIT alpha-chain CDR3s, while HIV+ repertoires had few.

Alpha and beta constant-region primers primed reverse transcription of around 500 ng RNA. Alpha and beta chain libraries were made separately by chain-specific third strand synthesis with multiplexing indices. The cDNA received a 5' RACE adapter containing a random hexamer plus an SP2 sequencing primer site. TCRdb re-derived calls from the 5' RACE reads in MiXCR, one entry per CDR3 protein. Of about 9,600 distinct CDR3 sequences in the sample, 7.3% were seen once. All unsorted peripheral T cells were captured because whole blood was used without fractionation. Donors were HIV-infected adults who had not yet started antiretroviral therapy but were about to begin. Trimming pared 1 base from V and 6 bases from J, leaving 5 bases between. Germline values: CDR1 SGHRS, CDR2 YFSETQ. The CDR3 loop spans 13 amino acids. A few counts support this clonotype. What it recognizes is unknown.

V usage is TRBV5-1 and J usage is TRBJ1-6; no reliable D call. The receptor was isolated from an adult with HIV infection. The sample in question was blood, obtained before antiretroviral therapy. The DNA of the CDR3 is TGCGCCAGCAGCTTGCACGGTAATTCACCCCTCCACTTT. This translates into CASSLHGNSPLHF. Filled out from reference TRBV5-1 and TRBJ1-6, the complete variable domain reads KAGVTQTPRYLIKTRGQQVTLSCSPISGHRSVSWYQQTPGQGLQFLFEYFSETQRNKGNFPGRFSGRQFSNSRSEMNVSTLELGDSALYLCASSLHGNSPLHFGNGTRLTVT.